The entry below gives a single TCR beta chain sequence along with its context. Its antigen remains unidentified. These data belong to a study of cytomegalovirus exposure and HLA in healthy donors. Study at large: The same platform was used for the 100 to 150 validation repertoires and the approximately 670 first-cohort repertoires, a later analysis reported. General study results and limits: Subsequent analysis found a tendency for first-cohort TCR clusters to co-occur within the 100 to 150 validation repertoires. The dataset shows that most TCR sequences were rare, while some public TCRs occurred in many donors.

Germline loops: CDR1 LNHDA, CDR2 SQIVND (reference sequence). The CDR3 consists of 14 residues. V was pared by 3 bases and J by 1 base, with 9 bases between. Some clones are missing from TCRdb's copy, which holds only in-frame ones; the method was immunoSEQ multiplex PCR. The table lists 200,000 to 250,000 clones, approximately 88% of them singletons. Sequenced material: PBMCs. This receptor was identified in a woman younger than 45 in good health and CMV-seropositive. The V gene is TRBV19, the J gene TRBJ2-5; D possibly corresponds to TRBD1 (6 bases). The CDR3 reads CASSIRTAQETQYF. The CDR3 DNA sequence: TGTGCCAGTAGTATTAGGACAGCCCAAGAGACCCAGTACTTC.